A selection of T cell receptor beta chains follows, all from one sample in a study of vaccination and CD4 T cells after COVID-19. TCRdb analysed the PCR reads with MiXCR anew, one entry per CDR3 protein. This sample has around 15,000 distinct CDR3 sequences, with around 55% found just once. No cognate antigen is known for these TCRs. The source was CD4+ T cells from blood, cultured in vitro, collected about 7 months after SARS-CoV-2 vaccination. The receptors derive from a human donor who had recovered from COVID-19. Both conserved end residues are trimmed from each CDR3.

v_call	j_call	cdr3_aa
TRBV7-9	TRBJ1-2	ASRKDGRNNYGYT
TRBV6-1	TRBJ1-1	ASTQSWGLNTEAF
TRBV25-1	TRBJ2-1	ASSHSGPGYGEQF
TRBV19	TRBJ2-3	ANRQASTDTQY
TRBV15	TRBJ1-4	ATSRDRANEKLF
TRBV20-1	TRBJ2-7	SANDRGHYEQY
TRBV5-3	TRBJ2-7	ARSLIGGYEQY
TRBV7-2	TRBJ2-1	ASSLAGGYNEQF
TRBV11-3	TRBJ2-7	ASSYGLAGSYEQY
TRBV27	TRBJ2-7	ASSLLGRWEQY
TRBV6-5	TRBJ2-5	ASSYSGETQY
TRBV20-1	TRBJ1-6	SARTGSDSPLH
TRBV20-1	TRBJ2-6	SAGPAGAGANVLT
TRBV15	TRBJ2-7	ATSRASGGVSGYEQY
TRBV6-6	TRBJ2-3	ASSTTGHSADTQY
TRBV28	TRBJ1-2	ASSSGQGGYGYT